This T cell receptor (beta chain) was recovered during a study of blood T cell repertoires in COVID-19. Study at large: Researchers got acute and convalescent COVID-19 samples from the United States, Italy and Spain. PBMCs, B-cell-depleted T cells, or T cells provided the cDNA or gDNA that made up the material.

How the authors handled the data: From reference gene primer amplification, estimates of nucleated cell counts were derived. Measured with immunoSEQ multiplex PCR; TCRdb has only the in-frame clones, and not every one. The DNA gave D and trimming, while V, J and clone size come from that table. This repertoire shows around 160,000 clones, around 84% found once; its top ten account for 35% to 40%. The V and J ends lost 7 bases and 2 bases, in that order; junction bases with no gene match: 3. This CDR3 is 14 amino acids long. Germline values: CDR1 KGHDR, CDR2 SFDVKD. The source is a human donor in a cohort sampled during active COVID-19. The chain uses TRBV24-1 and TRBJ2-3; 9 nucleotides line up with TRBD2. The specimen was peripheral blood. CDR3 nucleotides: TGTGCCACCAGCGAGCGGGGGGTCACAGATACGCAGTATTTT. It encodes CATSERGVTDTQYF.